This is a list of T cell receptor beta chains from one sample in a study of T cells in tuberculosis. TCRdb's table, derived via immunoSEQ multiplex PCR, lists solely in-frame clones and lacks some. Of about 35,000 clones in the sample, approximately 94% were seen once. The material was PBMCs, obtained at tuberculosis diagnosis. Receptors were obtained from an adult with tuberculosis. Both conserved end residues are part of each CDR3. D genes are given only for firm matches. Some rows mark clone size as missing; the rest say once, few, many or name a class of expanded clone.

abundance	len	d_gene	v_gene	j_gene	CDR3aa	CDR3nt
NA	15	NA	TRBV4-1	TRBJ1-1	CASSQPTGNRGEAFF	TGCGCCAGCAGCCAACCGACCGGGAACCGAGGTGAAGCTTTCTTT
NA	16	TRBD1	TRBV4-1	TRBJ1-3	CASSQGPGTGEMTIYF	TGCGCCAGCAGCCAAGGTCCCGGGACAGGGGAGATGACCATATATTTT
NA	16	NA	TRBV19	TRBJ1-5	CASSIGSAISNQPQHF	TGTGCCAGTAGTATCGGGTCCGCCATTAGCAATCAGCCCCAGCATTTT
NA	15	TRBD2	TRBV2	TRBJ2-3	CASRGPGLAGQTQYF	TGTGCCAGCAGGGGACCGGGACTAGCGGGCCAAACGCAGTATTTT
once	14	TRBD1	TRBV7-8	TRBJ2-3	CASRDRALADTQYF	TGTGCCAGCAGGGACAGGGCTCTCGCAGATACGCAGTATTTT
NA	16	NA	TRBV30	TRBJ1-1	CACPARGWKMNTEAFF	TGTGCCTGCCCTGCAAGGGGTTGGAAAATGAACACTGAAGCTTTCTTT
NA	16	NA	TRBV19	TRBJ2-7	CASSIRAGIASYEQYF	TGTGCCAGTAGTATCCGGGCAGGGATCGCGTCCTACGAGCAGTACTTC
NA	15	NA	TRBV6-1	TRBJ1-4	CASSEGTAINEKLFF	TGTGCCAGCAGTGAAGGCACAGCAATTAATGAAAAACTGTTTTTT
few	11	NA	TRBV6-5	TRBJ1-1	CASRQGTEAFF	TGTGCCAGCAGGCAGGGCACTGAAGCTTTCTTT
NA	15	NA	TRBV9	TRBJ1-1	CASSATIGGNTEAFF	TGTGCCAGCAGCGCCACTATCGGAGGGAACACTGAAGCTTTCTTT
NA	14	NA	TRBV27	TRBJ2-3	CASSLSAHTDTQYF	TGTGCCAGCAGTTTATCGGCCCACACAGATACGCAGTATTTT
NA	14	NA	TRBV7-2	TRBJ1-1	CASSRLPLNTEAFF	TGTGCCAGCAGCCGACTCCCTTTGAACACTGAAGCTTTCTTT
NA	14	NA	TRBV27	TRBJ2-3	CASSLSPRTDTQYF	TGTGCCAGCAGTTTATCCCCGAGGACAGATACGCAGTATTTT
NA	12	NA	TRBV28	TRBJ1-2	CASLQASKGYTF	TGTGCCAGCCTACAGGCATCGAAAGGCTACACCTTC
NA	14	NA	TRBV4-1	TRBJ1-5	CASSRLGGNQPQHF	TGCGCCAGCAGCCGCCTGGGGGGAAATCAGCCCCAGCATTTT
NA	14	NA	TRBV27	TRBJ2-1	CASSLNRVANEQFF	TGTGCCAGCAGTTTGAATCGGGTGGCCAATGAGCAGTTCTTC
NA	15	TRBD1	TRBV7-2	TRBJ2-7	CASSSQGALIYEQYF	TGTGCCAGCAGCTCCCAGGGGGCTCTAATCTACGAGCAGTACTTC
once	13	NA	TRBV6-1	TRBJ1-5	CAGQRDSNQPQHF	TGTGCCGGTCAGAGGGATAGCAATCAGCCCCAGCATTTT
NA	16	TRBD2	TRBV18	TRBJ2-7	CASSNRTSGGDYEQYF	TGTGCCAGCTCAAATAGGACTAGCGGGGGGGACTACGAGCAGTACTTC
NA	16	NA	TRBV30	TRBJ1-5	CAWGFKGWGTDQPQHF	TGTGCCTGGGGGTTCAAGGGGTGGGGTACCGATCAGCCCCAGCATTTT
NA	14	NA	TRBV11-2	TRBJ1-1	CASSTVTGNTEAFF	TGTGCCAGCAGCACGGTGACAGGGAACACTGAAGCTTTCTTT
NA	20	TRBD2	TRBV4-1	TRBJ2-2	CASSQDIQLAGGTNTGELFF	TGCGCCAGCAGCCAAGATATACAGCTAGCGGGAGGCACGAACACCGGGGAGCTGTTTTTT
NA	15	TRBD1	TRBV6-1	TRBJ2-4	CASSEQGQGLSIQYF	TGTGCCAGCAGTGAACAGGGACAGGGGTTGAGCATTCAGTACTTC
NA	13	NA	TRBV5-6	TRBJ1-2	CASRGGSNYGYTF	TGTGCCAGCAGGGGGGGATCTAACTATGGCTACACCTTC
NA	18	NA	TRBV28	TRBJ1-3	CASSFRAGTLKPEDTIYF	TGTGCCAGCAGCTTTCGTGCGGGGACGCTTAAACCGGAAGACACCATATATTTT
NA	14	TRBD1	TRBV6-5	TRBJ1-1	CASSYSQGGRKAFF	TGTGCCAGCAGTTACTCGCAAGGGGGCAGGAAAGCTTTCTTT
few	16	NA	TRBV27	TRBJ2-1	CASGGMRGRSYNEQFF	TGTGCCAGCGGGGGCATGAGAGGTCGCTCCTACAATGAGCAGTTCTTC
NA	15	NA	TRBV5-1	TRBJ1-2	CASSLVPGTLDGYTF	TGCGCCAGCAGCTTGGTGCCAGGGACTTTGGATGGCTACACCTTC
NA	14	NA	TRBV6-1	TRBJ1-3	CASSELASGNTIYF	TGTGCCAGCAGCGAACTGGCCTCTGGAAACACCATATATTTT
NA	17	NA	TRBV19	TRBJ2-5	CASSINGGSFSQETQYF	TGTGCCAGTAGTATAAACGGAGGATCGTTTAGTCAAGAGACCCAGTACTTC
NA	17	TRBD1	TRBV14	TRBJ2-7	CASSQDPLAAGGASPAF	TGTGCCAGCAGCCAAGACCCTCTGGCGGCAGGGGGCGCATCTCCCGCCTTC
NA	16	TRBD2	TRBV12-5	TRBJ2-3	CASGPGVAGGTDTQYF	TGTGCTAGTGGTCCGGGGGTAGCGGGAGGCACAGATACGCAGTATTTT
NA	14	TRBD1	TRBV27	TRBJ2-7	CASSIRGRLYEQYF	TGTGCCAGCAGCATCAGGGGGCGCTTATACGAGCAGTACTTC
NA	18	TRBD2	TRBV6-4	TRBJ2-7	CASSVQRGDQSVTYEQYF	TGTGCCAGCAGTGTACAGCGGGGGGACCAGAGCGTCACCTACGAGCAGTACTTC
once	12	TRBD2	TRBV7-9	TRBJ2-1	CASSPPGLEQFF	TGTGCCAGCAGCCCCCCGGGACTAGAGCAGTTCTTC
NA	13	NA	TRBV6-5	TRBJ1-1	CASMLRGNTEAFF	TGTGCCAGCATGCTCAGGGGGAACACTGAAGCTTTCTTT
NA	12	NA	TRBV5-6	TRBJ1-1	CASSAGNTEAFF	TGTGCCAGCAGCGCGGGGAACACTGAAGCTTTCTTT
once	18	TRBD2	TRBV5-8	TRBJ2-1	CASSLGRRGRSRRIEQFF	TGTGCCAGCAGCTTGGGGAGGCGCGGGAGGAGTAGAAGGATTGAGCAGTTCTTC
once	15	TRBD1	TRBV18	TRBJ2-2	CASSPWTGRTGELFF	TGTGCCAGCTCACCCTGGACAGGGCGAACCGGGGAGCTGTTTTTT
once	13	NA	TRBV9	TRBJ1-1	CASSAEGYTEAFF	TGTGCCAGCAGTGCAGAGGGATACACTGAAGCTTTCTTT
NA	12	NA	TRBV29-1	TRBJ1-2	CSARGMEYGYTF	TGCAGCGCCCGGGGGATGGAGTATGGCTACACCTTC
NA	16	NA	TRBV5-6	TRBJ2-7	CASSLEGRFESYEQYF	TGTGCCAGCAGCTTGGAGGGGCGTTTTGAGTCCTACGAGCAGTACTTC
NA	13	NA	TRBV9	TRBJ2-5	CASSGGFIETQYF	TGTGCCAGCAGCGGAGGATTCATAGAGACCCAGTACTTC
NA	13	TRBD1	TRBV2	TRBJ2-7	CASMADRGYEQYF	TGTGCCAGCATGGCGGACAGGGGCTACGAGCAGTACTTC
NA	11	NA	TRBV20-1	TRBJ2-7	CSASIGYEQYF	TGCAGTGCTAGCATCGGCTACGAGCAGTACTTC
NA	16	TRBD2	TRBV10-2	TRBJ2-3	CASSSPTSGGTDTQYF	TGCGCCAGCAGTTCCCCAACTAGCGGGGGGACAGATACGCAGTATTTT
NA	13	TRBD1	TRBV28	TRBJ2-1	CASSLGTVYEQFF	TGTGCCAGCAGTTTAGGGACAGTCTACGAGCAGTTCTTC
once	16	NA	TRBV7-9	TRBJ1-4	CASSLARAAANEKLFF	TGTGCCAGCAGCTTAGCGAGGGCGGCGGCTAATGAAAAACTGTTTTTT
NA	18	NA	TRBV28	TRBJ2-7	CASSLSWKSGGKGAEQYF	TGTGCCAGCAGTTTAAGTTGGAAGTCGGGCGGGAAAGGTGCCGAGCAGTACTTC
NA	15	NA	TRBV18	TRBJ2-1	CASSAEPSSYNEQFF	TGTGCCAGCTCCGCAGAACCTAGCTCCTACAATGAGCAGTTCTTC
NA	16	TRBD2	TRBV5-4	TRBJ2-1	CASSLMKSGMYNEQFF	TGTGCCAGCAGCTTAATGAAGAGCGGGATGTACAATGAGCAGTTCTTC
NA	12	TRBD1	TRBV2	TRBJ1-1	CAGKDRHTEAFF	TGTGCCGGGAAGGACAGGCACACTGAAGCTTTCTTT
NA	17	NA	TRBV5-1	TRBJ2-6	CASSYSARTRWANVLTF	TGCGCCAGCAGCTACTCCGCGAGGACACGTTGGGCCAACGTCCTGACTTTC
NA	13	NA	TRBV9	TRBJ2-7	CASSVGAGSEQYF	TGTGCCAGCAGCGTAGGGGCGGGTAGCGAGCAGTACTTC